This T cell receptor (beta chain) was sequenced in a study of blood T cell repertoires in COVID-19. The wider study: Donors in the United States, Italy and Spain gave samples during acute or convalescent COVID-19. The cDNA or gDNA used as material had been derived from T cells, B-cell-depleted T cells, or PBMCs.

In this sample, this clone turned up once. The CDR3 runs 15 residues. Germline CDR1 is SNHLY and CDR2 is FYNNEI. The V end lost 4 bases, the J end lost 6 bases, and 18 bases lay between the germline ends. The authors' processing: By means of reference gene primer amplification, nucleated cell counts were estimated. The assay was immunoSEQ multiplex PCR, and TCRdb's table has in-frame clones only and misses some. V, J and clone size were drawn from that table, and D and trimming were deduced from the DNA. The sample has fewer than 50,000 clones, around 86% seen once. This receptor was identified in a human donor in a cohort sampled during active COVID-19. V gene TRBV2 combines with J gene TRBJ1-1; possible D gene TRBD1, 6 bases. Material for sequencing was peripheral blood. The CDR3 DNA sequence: TGTGCCAGCAGTGGCGCCGGGACAACGGACGCTGAAGCTTTCTTT. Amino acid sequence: CASSGAGTTDAEAFF.